The clone carrying this T cell receptor beta chain has just one count. Antigen specificity is unknown. A much bigger clone sits one base away, suggesting this may be a read error. The study pooled second doses at about 4 or about 12 weeks. The data were taken from a study of T cell responses to AZD1222 COVID-19 vaccine. The CDR3 spans 15 residues. Germline CDR1 is LGHNA and CDR2 is YSLEER. Unmatched junction bases numbered 11, after V lost 3 bases and J lost 8 bases. Clones were sequenced by immunoSEQ multiplex PCR, and TCRdb holds only the in-frame ones, with some missing. The table has roughly 190,000 clones, roughly 92% seen once; the top ten hold over 1.5%. General observations from the study: Only a handful of AZD1222 recipients were seropositive at baseline. Spike-specific TCRs gained breadth and depth after people received two AZD1222 doses. Repertoire collection took place solely once the T cell response had peaked.

The V and J genes are TRBV4-3 and TRBJ1-2, with TRBD1 matching 8 bases. This TCR came from an adult who received the AZD1222 COVID-19 vaccine. The sample consisted of peripheral blood, taken 28 days after the second AZD1222 dose. This CDR3 is CASSHGVRGPGGYTF. The CDR3 nucleotides are TGCGCCAGCAGCCATGGGGTCAGGGGGCCGGGGGGCTACACCTTC.